This T cell receptor beta chain came from a study of OX40 agonist ivuxolimab in advanced cancers. The wider study: Head and neck, renal cell, melanoma or hepatocellular carcinoma were the cancers that dose-escalation patients had. Of the participants, approximately 38% had some prior anti-PD-1, anti-PD-L1 or anti-CTLA-4 therapy, which was allowed.

Study findings and constraints: By week 6 at 0.1 to 3.0 mg/kg, blood CD4+ and CD8+ T cells had expanded clonally. On average, CD8+ T cells had more expanded clones than CD4+.

Germline-derived CDR1 and CDR2 are SGHTA and FQGNSA. The CDR3 is 15 residues long. V shed 5 bases and J shed 8 bases, with 18 bases lying between them. Sequencing used immunoSEQ multiplex PCR; TCRdb keeps in-frame clones, though not all of them. The sample records almost 50,000 clones, roughly 80% being singletons. Points on this clone: What it recognizes is unknown.

The rearrangement links TRBV7-2 to TRBJ1-4, with a possible D match to TRBD1 (6 bases). The sequencing here drew on CD4+ or CD8+ T cells sorted from blood, taken in a trial of the OX40 agonist ivuxolimab. This receptor was obtained from an adult with an advanced solid tumor such as melanoma, head and neck, liver or kidney cancer. The CDR3 sequence is CASSRKGGFGEKLFF. CDR3 nucleotides: TGTGCCAGCAGCCGAAAGGGGGGTTTCGGAGAAAAACTGTTTTTT.